These 23 T cell receptor beta chains were sequenced from one sample in a study of cytomegalovirus exposure and HLA in healthy donors. The protocol was immunoSEQ multiplex PCR, while the TCRdb copy is restricted to in-frame clones and leaves out a portion. The sample contains 250,000 to 300,000 clones, around 85% of which appear only once. The sequenced sample was PBMCs. Every receptor here comes from a woman between 18 and 29 years old in good health and CMV-seronegative.

This chain links TRBV13 with TRBJ1-5; 9 bases line up with TRBD1. Germline V gives CDR1 PRHDT, CDR2 FYEKMQ (reference sequence). The CDR3 sequence is 17 residues long. With V trimmed by 2 bases and J by 3 bases, 8 bases remained unmatched. CDR3 in amino acids: CASSLRGQGGINQPQHF. The CDR3 DNA reads TGTGCCAGCAGCTTAAGGGGACAGGGAGGAATCAATCAGCCCCAGCATTTT.

The J gene is TRBJ2-7, the V gene TRBV27; tentatively, D is TRBD2 (6 bases). Trimming removed 5 bases from V and 1 base from J, with 18 bases in between. The CDR3 totals 16 residues. Germline values: CDR1 MNHEY, CDR2 SMNVEV (reference sequence). This CDR3 reads CASSQISGESSYEQYF. The CDR3 DNA is TGTGCCAGCAGTCAGATTAGCGGTGAGTCTTCCTACGAGCAGTACTTC.

The chain joins TRBV15 to TRBJ1-2, with 9 bases fitting TRBD1. This CDR3 region has 14 residues. Germline loops: CDR1 LNHNV, CDR2 YYDKDF (reference sequence). Germline trimming cut 2 bases from V and 4 bases from J; bases unmatched to any gene: 2. The CDR3 region has the DNA TGTGCCACCAGCAGAAACAGGGGGCCCTATGGCTACACCTTC. This gives the protein CATSRNRGPYGYTF.

The chain has TRBV28 and TRBJ2-5, with TRBD1 identical over 7 bases. Germline V CDR1 and CDR2: MDHEN, SYDVKM. V was pared by 2 bases and J by 5 bases, with 8 bases of the junction left unmatched. The CDR3 has 15 amino acids. The CDR3 loop is CASSLPDRVGETQYF. The CDR3 DNA reads as TGTGCCAGCAGTTTACCTGACAGGGTAGGGGAGACCCAGTACTTC.

This clone was detected a few times. The rearrangement links TRBV20-1 to TRBJ1-2, with D unresolved. CDR1 and CDR2 (germline): DFQATT, SNEGSKA (reference sequence). The CDR3 loop spans 11 amino acids. The V end lost 6 bases, the J end lost 7 bases, and 12 bases lay between the germline ends. CDR3 amino acids: CSARTDIGYTF. CDR3 in DNA: TGCAGTGCACGGACTGATATTGGCTACACCTTC.

The chain has TRBV27 and TRBJ1-2; D may be TRBD1 (5 bases). This CDR3 has 17 amino acids. Deletions cut 5 bases from V and 0 bases from J, with 19 bases between. Germline V CDR1 and CDR2: MNHEY, SMNVEV (reference sequence). CDR3 residues: CASSITWGGLANYGYTF. CDR3 nucleotide sequence: TGTGCCAGCAGTATAACCTGGGGGGGACTTGCTAACTATGGCTACACCTTC.

CDR3 amino acids: CASNSPGHSSQHF. In nucleotides, the CDR3 is TGTGCCAGCAACTCCCCCGGACATTCGTCCCAGCATTTT. This sequence joins TRBV7-2 and TRBJ1-5; D possibly corresponds to TRBD1 (5 bases). V shed 7 bases and J shed 11 bases, with 18 bases lying between them. The CDR3 runs to 13 residues. Germline values: CDR1 SGHTA, CDR2 FQGNSA.

The chain has TRBV6-5 and TRBJ2-2, with D possibly matching TRBD2 (6 bases). CDR3 size: 14 residues. Per germline, CDR1 MNHEY and CDR2 SVGAGI. Trimming removed 0 bases at V and 4 bases at J, with 6 bases between. The CDR3 region is CASSYSAGTGELFF. The CDR3 coding sequence is TGTGCCAGCAGTTACTCAGCGGGCACCGGGGAGCTGTTTTTT.

This chain connects TRBV5-4 to TRBJ1-1; maybe TRBD1 (6 bases). CDR3 length: 13 amino acids. Germline V gene sequence: CDR1 SGHNT, CDR2 YYREEE (reference sequence). V lost 1 base to trimming and J lost 6 bases, with 10 bases between them. The CDR3 DNA reads as TGTGCCAGCAGCTTGCAGGGGCGACCTGAAGCTTTCTTT. This translates into CASSLQGRPEAFF.

The CDR3 DNA reads as TGCGCCAGCAGCCAAGTTCTAGCGTCTGAGCAGTTCTTC. The encoded protein is CASSQVLASEQFF. The chain recombines TRBV4-1 with TRBJ2-1; weak D call: TRBD2 (6 bases). Trimming stripped 1 base from V and 9 bases from J, with 10 bases between. This CDR3 is 13 amino acids long. The germline V gene encodes CDR1 MGHRA and CDR2 YSYEKL.

This rearrangement joins TRBV4-1 to TRBJ2-1; 7 bases map to TRBD2. The ends lost 4 bases at V and 6 bases at J; junction bases unmatched: 12. CDR3 length equals 16 residues. Germline V gives CDR1 MGHRA, CDR2 YSYEKL. CDR3 sequence: CASSRGQLAKTNEQFF. The CDR3, as DNA: TGCGCCAGCAGCCGAGGGCAACTAGCGAAAACCAATGAGCAGTTCTTC.

The chain links TRBV28 to TRBJ1-1; D is possibly TRBD1 (5 bases). Looked up from germline, CDR1 is MDHEN and CDR2 is SYDVKM. Trimming removed 5 bases from V and 3 bases from J, with 13 bases in between. This CDR3 contains 14 residues. The CDR3 here is CASSRQGFYTEAFF. The CDR3 nucleotides are TGTGCCAGCAGTCGTCAGGGCTTCTACACTGAAGCTTTCTTT.

The V call is TRBV28, the J call TRBJ2-7; 8 nucleotides line up with TRBD1. The CDR3 contains 13 residues. Trimming at V came to 6 bases and at J to 4 bases, leaving 5 bases not matched to a gene. Germline loops: CDR1 MDHEN, CDR2 SYDVKM. Here the CDR3 reads CASSRGQGYEQYF. The CDR3 region has the DNA TGTGCCAGCAGCAGGGGGCAGGGGTACGAGCAGTACTTC.

This chain connects TRBV19 to TRBJ2-7; 8 bases match TRBD1. Germline loops: CDR1 LNHDA, CDR2 SQIVND (reference sequence). J gave up 3 bases and V 3 bases, and 7 bases lay outside the gene matches. The CDR3 is made up of 15 amino acids. CDR3 region: CASSMAGQDFYEQYF. The CDR3 bases are TGTGCCAGTAGTATGGCGGGACAGGATTTCTACGAGCAGTACTTC.

The gene calls are TRBV19 and TRBJ2-3; 10 bases fit TRBD2. Germline values: CDR1 LNHDA, CDR2 SQIVND (reference sequence). J was trimmed by 6 bases and V by 1 base; bases with no gene match: 7. This CDR3 region has 16 residues. CDR3: CASSIGLAGVYDTQYF. CDR3 coding DNA: TGTGCCAGTAGTATAGGGCTAGCGGGAGTTTACGATACGCAGTATTTT. The full variable domain, with the rest looked up from reference TRBV19 and TRBJ2-3, is DGGITQSPKYLFRKEGQNVTLSCEQNLNHDAMYWYRQDPGQGLRLIYYSQIVNDFQKGDIAEGYSVSREKKESFPLTVTSAQKNPTAFYLCASSIGLAGVYDTQYFGPGTRLTVL.

J is TRBJ2-1 and V is TRBV19; weak D call: TRBD2 (5 bases). CDR3 length: 14 amino acids. Germline CDR1 reads LNHDA; CDR2 reads SQIVND (reference sequence). Trimming took off 0 bases at V and 7 bases at J, with 10 bases between the two ends. Written as DNA, the CDR3 is TGTGCCAGTAGTATAGACGCCCGGGGTAATGAGCAGTTCTTC. This encodes CASSIDARGNEQFF. Filled out from reference TRBV19 and TRBJ2-1, the complete variable domain reads DGGITQSPKYLFRKEGQNVTLSCEQNLNHDAMYWYRQDPGQGLRLIYYSQIVNDFQKGDIAEGYSVSREKKESFPLTVTSAQKNPTAFYLCASSIDARGNEQFFGPGTRLTVL.

This clone was recorded a few times. The chain couples TRBV18 to TRBJ1-6; D is unclear. The ends were cut back, 3 bases at V and 11 bases at J, with 11 bases in the middle. CDR1 is KGHSH and CDR2 is LQKENI in the germline V gene. The CDR3 totals 13 residues. DNA for the CDR3: TGTGCCAGCTCACCGCCCTTTACAGCACCCCTCCACTTT. Translation: CASSPPFTAPLHF.

The chain combines TRBV4-1 with TRBJ1-2; D call uncertain. Germline CDR1 and CDR2: MGHRA and YSYEKL. CDR3 size: 15 residues. Trimming cost V 2 bases and J 2 bases, with 12 bases left between them. This chain's CDR3 is CASSQRGNLNYGYTF. As DNA, the CDR3 is TGCGCCAGCAGCCAAAGAGGGAATCTAAACTATGGCTACACCTTC.

The rearrangement joins TRBV30 to TRBJ2-1; 9 nucleotides match TRBD2. J gave up 5 bases and V 5 bases, and 16 bases lay outside the gene matches. Per germline, CDR1 GTSNPN and CDR2 SVGIG (reference sequence). CDR3 size: 17 residues. This CDR3 is CAWEQAGGFTGDNEQFF. DNA of the CDR3: TGTGCCTGGGAACAAGCGGGGGGCTTTACCGGCGACAATGAGCAGTTCTTC.

The rearrangement uses TRBV27 and TRBJ1-2; TRBD1 aligns across 7 bases. V lost 8 bases, J lost 4 bases, and 4 bases stayed unmatched. The CDR3 is 12 residues long. CDR1 and CDR2 (germline): MNHEY, SMNVEV (reference sequence). The CDR3 DNA follows: TGTGCCAGCGGAACAGGGGTCTATGGCTACACCTTC. As protein: CASGTGVYGYTF.

This chain links TRBV4-3 with TRBJ2-7; no firm D call. The CDR3 is 15 residues long. V dropped 0 bases and J dropped 2 bases, with 11 bases sitting between them. Per germline, CDR1 LGHNA and CDR2 YSLEER. The CDR3 sequence: CASSQDGNRAYEQYF. The CDR3 DNA follows: TGCGCCAGCAGCCAAGATGGAAACAGAGCCTACGAGCAGTACTTC.

This sequence joins TRBV28 and TRBJ2-7; TRBD1 matches 8 bases. The CDR3 consists of 13 residues. Trimming at V came to 7 bases and at J to 3 bases, leaving 5 bases not matched to a gene. The germline V gene has CDR1 MDHEN and CDR2 SYDVKM. The CDR3 DNA reads TGTGCCAGCACCGAGACAGGGGTCTACGAGCAGTACTTC. It is translated as CASTETGVYEQYF.

The rearrangement joins TRBV10-2 to TRBJ2-7, with 11 bases identical to TRBD2. V was clipped by 6 bases and J by 0 bases; unmatched bases: 10. Germline V gene data show CDR1 as WSHSY and CDR2 as SAAADI. This CDR3 is 17 amino acids long. The CDR3 spells CASSWAGTSGVSYEQYF. The DNA of the CDR3 is TGCGCCAGCAGCTGGGCCGGGACTAGCGGCGTCTCCTACGAGCAGTACTTC.